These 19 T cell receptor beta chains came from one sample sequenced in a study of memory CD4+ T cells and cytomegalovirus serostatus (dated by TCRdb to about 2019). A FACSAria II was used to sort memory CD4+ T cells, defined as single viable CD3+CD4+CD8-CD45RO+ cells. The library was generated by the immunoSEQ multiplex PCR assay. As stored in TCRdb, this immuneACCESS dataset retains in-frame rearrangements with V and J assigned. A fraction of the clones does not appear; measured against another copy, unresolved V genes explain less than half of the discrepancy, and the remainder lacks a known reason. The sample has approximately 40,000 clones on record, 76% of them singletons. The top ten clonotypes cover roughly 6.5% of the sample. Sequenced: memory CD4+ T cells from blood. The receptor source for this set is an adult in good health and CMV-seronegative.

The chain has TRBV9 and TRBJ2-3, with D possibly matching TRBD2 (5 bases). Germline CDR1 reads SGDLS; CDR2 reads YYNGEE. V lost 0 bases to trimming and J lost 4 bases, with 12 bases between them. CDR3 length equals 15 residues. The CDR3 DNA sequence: TGTGCCAGCAGCGTAGTTGGAGGAAAAGCAGATACGCAGTATTTT. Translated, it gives CASSVVGGKADTQYF. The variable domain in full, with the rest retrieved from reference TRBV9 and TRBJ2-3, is DSGVTQTPKHLITATGQRVTLRCSPRSGDLSVYWYQQSLDQGLQFLIQYYNGEERAKGNILERFSAQQFPDLHSELNLSSLELGDSALYFCASSVVGGKADTQYFGPGTRLTVL.

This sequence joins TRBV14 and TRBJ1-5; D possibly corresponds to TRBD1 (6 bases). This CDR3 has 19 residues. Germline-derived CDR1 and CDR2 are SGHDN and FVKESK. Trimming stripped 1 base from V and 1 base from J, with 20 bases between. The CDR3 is CASSQGLWRRTASNQPQHF. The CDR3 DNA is TGTGCCAGCAGCCAAGGTCTTTGGCGGCGGACAGCCAGCAATCAGCCCCAGCATTTT. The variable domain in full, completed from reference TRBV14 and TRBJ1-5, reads EAGVTQFPSHSVIEKGQTVTLRCDPISGHDNLYWYRRVMGKEIKFLLHFVKESKQDESGMPNNRFLAERTGGTYSTLKVQPAELEDSGVYFCASSQGLWRRTASNQPQHFGDGTRLSIL.

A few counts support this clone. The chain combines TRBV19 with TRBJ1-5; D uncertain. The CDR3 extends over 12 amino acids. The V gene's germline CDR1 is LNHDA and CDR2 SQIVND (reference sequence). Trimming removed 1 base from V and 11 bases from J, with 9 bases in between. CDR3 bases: TGTGCCAGTAGTATAGGCTCGCAGTCCCAGCATTTT. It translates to CASSIGSQSQHF.

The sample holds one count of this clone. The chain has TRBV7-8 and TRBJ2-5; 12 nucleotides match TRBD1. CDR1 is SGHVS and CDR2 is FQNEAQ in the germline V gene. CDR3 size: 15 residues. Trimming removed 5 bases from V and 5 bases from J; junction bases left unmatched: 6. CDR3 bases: TGTGCCAGCAGCACGGGACAGGGGGCGGGGGAGACCCAGTACTTC. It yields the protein CASSTGQGAGETQYF.

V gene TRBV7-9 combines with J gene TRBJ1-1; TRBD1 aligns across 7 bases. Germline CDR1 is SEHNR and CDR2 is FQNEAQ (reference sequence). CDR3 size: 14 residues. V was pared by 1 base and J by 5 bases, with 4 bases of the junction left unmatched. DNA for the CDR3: TGTGCCAGCAGCTTAGGCAGGGGGGTAACTGAAGCTTTCTTT. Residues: CASSLGRGVTEAFF.

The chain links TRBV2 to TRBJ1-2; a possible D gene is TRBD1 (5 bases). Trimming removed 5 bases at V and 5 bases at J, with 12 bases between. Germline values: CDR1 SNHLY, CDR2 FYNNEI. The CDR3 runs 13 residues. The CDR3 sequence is CASSFAAGYGYTF. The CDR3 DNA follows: TGTGCCAGCAGTTTTGCGGCAGGGTATGGCTACACCTTC.

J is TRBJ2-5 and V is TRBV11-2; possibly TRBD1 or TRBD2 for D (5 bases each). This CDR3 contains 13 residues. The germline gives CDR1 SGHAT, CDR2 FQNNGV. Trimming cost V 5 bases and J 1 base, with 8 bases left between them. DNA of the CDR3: TGTGCCAGCAGCCCCGGGACCCAAGAGACCCAGTACTTC. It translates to CASSPGTQETQYF.

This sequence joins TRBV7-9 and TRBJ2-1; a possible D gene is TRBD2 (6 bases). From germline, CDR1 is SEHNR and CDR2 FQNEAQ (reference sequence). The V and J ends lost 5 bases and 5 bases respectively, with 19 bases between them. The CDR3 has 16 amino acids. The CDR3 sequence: CASSSRGWAADNEQFF. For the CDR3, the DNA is TGTGCCAGCAGCAGTCGGGGGTGGGCGGCAGACAATGAGCAGTTCTTC.

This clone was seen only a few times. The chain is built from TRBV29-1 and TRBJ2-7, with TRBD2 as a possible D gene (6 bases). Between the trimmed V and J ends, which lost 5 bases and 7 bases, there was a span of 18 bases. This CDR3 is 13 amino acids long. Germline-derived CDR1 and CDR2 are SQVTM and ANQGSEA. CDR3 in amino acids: CSVTLGGPGEQYF. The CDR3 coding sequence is TGCAGCGTTACTCTAGGAGGGCCAGGGGAGCAGTACTTC.

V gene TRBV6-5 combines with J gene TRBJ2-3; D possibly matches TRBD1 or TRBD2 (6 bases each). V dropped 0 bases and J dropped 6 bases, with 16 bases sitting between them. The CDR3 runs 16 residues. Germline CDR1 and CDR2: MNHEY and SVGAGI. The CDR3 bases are TGTGCCAGCAGTTACTCCCCTCCGGGGGCTGGGGATACGCAGTATTTT. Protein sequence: CASSYSPPGAGDTQYF.

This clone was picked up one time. CDR3 loop: CASSFVAYLGGEQFF. The CDR3 DNA reads as TGTGCCAGCAGCTTTGTGGCCTACCTGGGGGGTGAGCAGTTCTTC. V usage is TRBV11-2 and J usage is TRBJ2-1, with a tentative D call TRBD2 (6 bases). Trimming pared 3 bases from V and 9 bases from J, leaving 18 bases between. CDR1 and CDR2 from the germline V gene are SGHAT and FQNNGV. This CDR3 has 15 residues.

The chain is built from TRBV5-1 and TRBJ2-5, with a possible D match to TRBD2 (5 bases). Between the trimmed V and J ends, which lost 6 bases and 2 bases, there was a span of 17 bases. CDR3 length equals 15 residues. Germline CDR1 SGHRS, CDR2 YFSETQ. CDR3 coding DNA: TGCGCCAGCATCTCTGGACCTGGCGGGCAAGAGACCCAGTACTTC. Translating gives CASISGPGGQETQYF.

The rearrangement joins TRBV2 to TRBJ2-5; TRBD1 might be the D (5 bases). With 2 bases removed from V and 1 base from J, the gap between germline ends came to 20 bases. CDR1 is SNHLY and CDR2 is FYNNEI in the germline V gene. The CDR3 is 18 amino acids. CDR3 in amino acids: CASSEKGAQNRFQETQYF. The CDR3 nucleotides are TGTGCCAGCAGTGAAAAAGGGGCGCAAAACCGATTCCAAGAGACCCAGTACTTC.

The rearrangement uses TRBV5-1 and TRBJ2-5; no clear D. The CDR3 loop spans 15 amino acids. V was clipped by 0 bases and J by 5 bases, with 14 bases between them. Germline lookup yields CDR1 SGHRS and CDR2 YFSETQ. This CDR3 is CASSLGSTTGETQYF. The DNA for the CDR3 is TGCGCCAGCAGCTTGGGGTCAACGACCGGGGAGACCCAGTACTTC.

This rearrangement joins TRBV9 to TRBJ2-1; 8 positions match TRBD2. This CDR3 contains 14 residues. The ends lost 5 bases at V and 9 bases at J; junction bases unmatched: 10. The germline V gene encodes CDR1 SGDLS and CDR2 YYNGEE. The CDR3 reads CASRNGRAGGEQFF. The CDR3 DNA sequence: TGTGCCAGCAGGAACGGGAGGGCTGGCGGTGAGCAGTTCTTC.

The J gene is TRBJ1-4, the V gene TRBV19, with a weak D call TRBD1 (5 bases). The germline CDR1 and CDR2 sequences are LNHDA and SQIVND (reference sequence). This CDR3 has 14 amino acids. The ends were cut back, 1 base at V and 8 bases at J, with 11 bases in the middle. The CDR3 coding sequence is TGTGCCAGTAGTATAGGCGGGGCCAGGGAAAAACTGTTTTTT. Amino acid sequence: CASSIGGAREKLFF.

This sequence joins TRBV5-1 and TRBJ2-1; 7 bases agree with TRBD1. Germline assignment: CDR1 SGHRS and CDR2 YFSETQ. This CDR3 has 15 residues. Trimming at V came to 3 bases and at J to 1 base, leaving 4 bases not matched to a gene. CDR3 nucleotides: TGCGCCAGCAGCTCAGGGACAGATTCCTACAATGAGCAGTTCTTC. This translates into CASSSGTDSYNEQFF.

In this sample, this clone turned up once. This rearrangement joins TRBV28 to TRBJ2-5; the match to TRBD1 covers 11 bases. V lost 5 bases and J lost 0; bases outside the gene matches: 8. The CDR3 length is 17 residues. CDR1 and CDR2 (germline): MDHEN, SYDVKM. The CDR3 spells CASSQSRDRGYQETQYF. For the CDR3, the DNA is TGTGCCAGCAGTCAATCCCGGGACAGGGGGTACCAAGAGACCCAGTACTTC.

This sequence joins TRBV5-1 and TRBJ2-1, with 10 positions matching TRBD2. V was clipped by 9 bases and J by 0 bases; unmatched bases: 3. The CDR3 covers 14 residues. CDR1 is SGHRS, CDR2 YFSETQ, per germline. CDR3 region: CATRLAGSYNEQFF. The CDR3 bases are TGCGCCACCCGACTAGCGGGCTCCTACAATGAGCAGTTCTTC.